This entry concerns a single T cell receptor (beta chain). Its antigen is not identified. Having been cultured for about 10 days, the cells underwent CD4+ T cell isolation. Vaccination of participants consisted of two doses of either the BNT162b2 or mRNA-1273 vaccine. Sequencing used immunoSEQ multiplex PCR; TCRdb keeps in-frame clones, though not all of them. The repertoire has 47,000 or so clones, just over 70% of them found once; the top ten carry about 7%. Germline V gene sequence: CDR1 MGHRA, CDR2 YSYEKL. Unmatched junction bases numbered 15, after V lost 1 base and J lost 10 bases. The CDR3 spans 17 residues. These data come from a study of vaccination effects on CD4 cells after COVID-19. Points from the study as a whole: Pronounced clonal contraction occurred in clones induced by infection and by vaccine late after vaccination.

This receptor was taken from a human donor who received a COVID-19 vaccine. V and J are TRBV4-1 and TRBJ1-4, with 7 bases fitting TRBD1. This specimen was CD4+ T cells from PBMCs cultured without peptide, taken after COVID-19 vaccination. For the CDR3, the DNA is TGCGCCAGCAGCCAAGCAACCGGCAGGGGGGAAAGGGTAAAACTGTTTTTT. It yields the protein CASSQATGRGERVKLFF.